This passage covers 10 T cell receptor beta chains from one sample sequenced in a study of long-term antiretroviral therapy in people with HIV. Run at survey level, the immunoSEQ assay was version v3.0. TCRdb keeps only in-frame clones here, not all; method: immunoSEQ multiplex PCR. The repertoire holds approximately 35,000 clones, 65% to 80% seen once, with over 7% in the top ten. The sequencing used unsorted PBMCs, collected 3.1 years after starting antiretroviral therapy. These receptors all come from a woman aged 45-59 years with HIV.

This sequence joins TRBV28 and TRBJ1-1; TRBD1 matches 7 bases. CDR3 length: 15 residues. The V segment lost 6 bases and the J segment 5 bases; nucleotides outside the gene matches: 12. CDR1 and CDR2 (germline): MDHEN, SYDVKM. Here the CDR3 reads CASRSEDRWNTEAFF. CDR3 DNA sequence: TGTGCCAGCAGATCAGAGGACAGGTGGAATACTGAAGCTTTCTTT.

CDR3 amino acids: CASSQDTRRTNEKLFF. CDR3 DNA: TGCGCCAGCAGCCAAGATACTCGGCGGACTAATGAAAAACTGTTTTTT. This rearrangement joins TRBV4-1 to TRBJ1-4; no clear D. Between the trimmed V and J ends, which lost 0 bases and 2 bases, there was a span of 10 bases. Germline V gene data show CDR1 as MGHRA and CDR2 as YSYEKL. This CDR3 comprises 16 residues.

The CDR3 nucleotides are TGCGCCAGCAGCTTCTCCCAACAGGGGACTGGAAACACCATATATTTT. Translated, it gives CASSFSQQGTGNTIYF. This chain links TRBV5-1 with TRBJ1-3; 7 bases fit TRBD1. V shed 2 bases, J shed 2 bases, and the junction held 7 bases outside the gene matches. The germline gives CDR1 SGHRS, CDR2 YFSETQ. This CDR3 has 16 amino acids.

This chain joins TRBV9 and TRBJ2-1; D might be TRBD1 or TRBD2, each matching 5 bases. This CDR3 region has 14 residues. The germline V gene has CDR1 SGDLS and CDR2 YYNGEE. V gave up 0 bases and J gave up 10 bases, with 14 bases separating them. Here the CDR3 DNA reads TGTGCCAGCAGCGTAGCTCTCCCCGAGGGGGAGCAGTTCTTC. Its translation: CASSVALPEGEQFF.

CDR3 nucleotides: TGTGCCACCAGCCGAAGGGGTGATTGGCCCGGGGAGCTGTTTTTT. As protein: CATSRRGDWPGELFF. V and J are TRBV15 and TRBJ2-2; a possible D gene is TRBD1 (5 bases). Per germline, CDR1 LNHNV and CDR2 YYDKDF (reference sequence). The germline V and J ends were trimmed by 5 bases and 6 bases, with 16 bases remaining between them. CDR3 size: 15 residues.

The V call is TRBV5-1, the J call TRBJ2-2, with D possibly being TRBD2 (5 bases). The V gene lost 3 bases and the J gene lost 2 bases, with 8 bases spanning the gap. Germline CDR1 SGHRS, CDR2 YFSETQ. The CDR3 runs 14 residues. DNA for the CDR3: TGCGCCAGCAGCTCCGGACTCAACACCGGGGAGCTGTTTTTT. This codes for CASSSGLNTGELFF.

CDR3 nucleotide sequence: TGTGCCAGCAGCTTGGGCCGCGGGGGGGCCAAGGATGAGCAGTTCTTC. It specifies CASSLGRGGAKDEQFF. This sequence joins TRBV5-5 and TRBJ2-1, with TRBD2 matching 9 bases. Trimming removed 0 bases from V and 8 bases from J; junction bases left unmatched: 9. The CDR3 covers 16 residues. Germline CDR1 reads SGHKS; CDR2 reads YYEKEE (reference sequence).

The V call is TRBV27, the J call TRBJ1-1, with TRBD1 matching over 7 bases. Germline V gene data show CDR1 as MNHEY and CDR2 as SMNVEV (reference sequence). This CDR3 region has 14 residues. V was pared by 5 bases and J by 1 base, with 4 bases of the junction left unmatched. For the CDR3, the DNA is TGTGCCAGCAGTCACGGGACAGCGAACACTGAAGCTTTCTTT. Protein: CASSHGTANTEAFF.

CDR3 protein: CASIPRGRDTGELFF. The CDR3 nucleotides read TGTGCCAGCATTCCGAGGGGGCGCGACACCGGGGAGCTGTTTTTT. The rearrangement uses TRBV6-1 and TRBJ2-2; 7 nucleotides align to TRBD1. Germline V lookup: CDR1 MNHNS, CDR2 SASEGT. V was pared by 7 bases and J by 3 bases, with 8 bases of the junction left unmatched. This CDR3 spans 15 amino acids.

Points on this clone: This sample includes further DNA sequences coding for the same CDR3. The J gene is TRBJ2-3, the V gene TRBV6-1; 8 bases are shared with TRBD2. V lost 6 bases to trimming and J lost 4 bases; unmatched junction nucleotides: 0. Germline-derived CDR1 and CDR2 are MNHNS and SASEGT. CDR3 size: 12 residues. This chain's CDR3 is CASSGGADTQYF. CDR3 in DNA: TGTGCCAGCAGCGGGGGGGCAGATACGCAGTATTTT.